Listed below are T cell receptor beta chains from one sample, sequenced in a study of identical twins. TCRdb re-analysed the 5' RACE reads in MiXCR, keeping a single row per CDR3 protein. Of approximately 680,000 distinct CDR3 sequences in the sample, about 7.1% were seen once. In addition, the sample was reused for a study of yellow fever vaccine responses in identical twins.

The specimen was PBMCs. Receptors were obtained from a woman between 18 and 29 years old in good health. CDR3s leave out the opening cysteine and the closing phenylalanine or tryptophan. Clone size is shown for a subset of rows, as once, few, many or a class of expanded clone.

few	TRBV11-3	TRBJ2-2	ASSSPTGELF
many	TRBV2	TRBJ1-1	ASSITVGGGTEAF
few	TRBV7-9	TRBJ2-7	ASSPKVSYEQY
NA	TRBV10-3	TRBJ2-7	AISESRQGVTYEQY
few	TRBV3-1	TRBJ2-1	ASSQEGLAGVGNNEQF
few	TRBV5-5	TRBJ2-3	ASSLMRTDTDTQY
many	TRBV10-3	TRBJ1-4	AIRSGGDEKLF
once	TRBV12-3/TRBV12-4	TRBJ2-3	ASSLGQARDTDTQY
NA	TRBV7-2	TRBJ2-3	ASNPRLASTDTQY
NA	TRBV15	TRBJ1-2	ATSREYFNYGYT
many	TRBV2	TRBJ2-1	ASSETGQSLHNEQF
NA	TRBV20-1	TRBJ1-2	SARDRPGGAYGYT
many	TRBV10-3	TRBJ2-3	AIMYGRGDTQY
few	TRBV7-6	TRBJ2-3	ASSLMSAGGGTDTQY
few	TRBV12-3/TRBV12-4	TRBJ2-1	ASRERDRSYNEQF
many	TRBV10-3	TRBJ2-5	AISRTDQETQY
NA	TRBV3-1	TRBJ2-3	ASSQDAGTSGSSDTQY
few	TRBV7-6	TRBJ2-1	ASSLGSASGRAYNEQF
NA	TRBV7-8	TRBJ1-5	ASSSDRQGNQPQH
NA	TRBV5-4	TRBJ1-6	ASSLAGWESPLH
many	TRBV20-1	TRBJ1-2	SASTGSGGYT
many	TRBV6-1	TRBJ1-2	ATRGDRVGYGYT
many	TRBV5-1	TRBJ2-1	ASFEAGPNNEQF
many	TRBV29-1	TRBJ1-2	SVVGTANYGYT
few	TRBV5-1	TRBJ2-1	ASGSVLQSEQF
NA	TRBV4-1	TRBJ2-3	ASSLGGSGGSSTDTQY
NA	TRBV7-2	TRBJ2-1	ASSPPGLQYNEQF
few	TRBV6-5	TRBJ1-6	ASSWDGWNSPLH
NA	TRBV6-1	TRBJ2-2	ASSALDRAGDTGELF
NA	TRBV28	TRBJ2-2	ASRIGDLYTGELF
NA	TRBV7-2	TRBJ2-2	ASSLDGSFWELF
many	TRBV5-1	TRBJ2-7	ASSLNPGTTDEQY
NA	TRBV20-1	TRBJ1-5	SAFEVAQPQH
many	TRBV12-3/TRBV12-4	TRBJ2-1	ASSSISTSYNEQF
few	TRBV3-1	TRBJ1-5	ASSLQGRNQPQH
few	TRBV3-1	TRBJ1-1	ASSQAGVTEAF
many	TRBV12-5	TRBJ2-4	ASGLLTSPTGNIQY
NA	TRBV7-9	TRBJ2-1	ASSSRVNYNEQF
few	TRBV29-1	TRBJ2-5	SVDVGGETQY
NA	TRBV3-1	TRBJ1-2	ASSRQSANYGYT
few	TRBV20-1	TRBJ2-1	SARLYEQF
NA	TRBV6-1	TRBJ2-1	ASSKTSGGAESSYNEQF
NA	TRBV9	TRBJ2-1	ASSVGGGGPNEQF
few	TRBV19	TRBJ1-1	ASSIGTVNTEAF
few	TRBV15	TRBJ2-2	ATSRGQGFVVGELF
few	TRBV13	TRBJ2-1	ASSEVLAGGWQF
few	TRBV3-1	TRBJ2-2	ASSQAFRDPQKTGELF
few	TRBV6-5	TRBJ2-1	ASSYSGGIWGEQF
NA	TRBV6-5	TRBJ1-1	ASSYSDGQGGTEAF
many	TRBV18	TRBJ2-6	ASSGTSTSSGANVLT
many	TRBV7-9	TRBJ2-3	ASSSRGFTDTQY
few	TRBV15	TRBJ2-5	ATTPTSGGAWETQY
few	TRBV9	TRBJ2-7	ASSSTPSSYEQY